One and the same sample provided the 13 T cell receptor beta chains below, sequenced in a study of neurological immune-mediated disorders. Documented time point: longitudinal time-point 1 (baseline). TCRdb reanalysed the 5' RACE reads using MiXCR and keeps one entry per CDR3 protein. The table lists under 40,000 distinct CDR3 sequences, under 4% of them singletons. Sequenced sample: PBMCs. The receptor set was obtained from a woman in her fifties or sixties with multiple sclerosis.

This clonotype came up many times. The genes are TRBV7-2 and TRBJ1-1; D gene unclear. The germline CDR1 and CDR2 sequences are SGHTA and FQGNSA. This CDR3 contains 16 residues. The germline V and J ends were trimmed by 3 bases and 0 bases, with 14 bases remaining between them. The CDR3 nucleotides read TGTGCCAGCAGCTTCCGGCGGGGTGCTATGAACACTGAAGCTTTCTTT. Translated: CASSFRRGAMNTEAFF.

This clonotype was recorded at least ten times. The chain links TRBV12-3 or TRBV12-4 to TRBJ2-1; D is undetermined. Trimming took 3 bases from V and 6 from J, leaving 12 bases between them. CDR3 length equals 14 residues. The CDR3 here is CASSFSPSSNEQFF. The DNA for the CDR3 is TGTGCCAGCAGTTTTTCCCCCTCTAGCAATGAGCAGTTCTTC.

Sample share makes this clonotype medium-sized. The V gene is TRBV5-6, the J gene TRBJ2-2; D is unresolved. Germline V gene sequence: CDR1 SGHDT, CDR2 YYEEEE. CDR3 size: 16 residues. V was shortened by 5 bases and J by 0 bases, with 14 bases between the two germline ends. CDR3 nucleotide sequence: TGTGCCAGCAGTTTAACGGACGGATCGAACACCGGGGAGCTGTTTTTT. Translating it yields CASSLTDGSNTGELFF.

This clonotype was counted many times. V gene TRBV9 combines with J gene TRBJ2-5, with 8 nucleotides matching TRBD2. The germline gives CDR1 SGDLS, CDR2 YYNGEE. V shed 5 bases, J shed 3 bases, and the junction held 3 bases outside the gene matches. CDR3 length: 13 residues. CDR3 bases: TGTGCCAGCAGTGGACTAGCTGAAGAGACCCAGTACTTC. As protein: CASSGLAEETQYF. Full variable domain (missing parts from reference TRBV9 and TRBJ2-5): DSGVTQTPKHLITATGQRVTLRCSPRSGDLSVYWYQQSLDQGLQFLIQYYNGEERAKGNILERFSAQQFPDLHSELNLSSLELGDSALYFCASSGLAEETQYFGPGTRLLVL.

This clonotype showed up many times. The V gene is TRBV5-6, the J gene TRBJ2-6; D perhaps matches TRBD2 (5 bases). The germline V and J ends were trimmed by 0 bases and 0 bases, with 16 bases remaining between them. CDR3 size: 19 residues. CDR1 is SGHDT, CDR2 YYEEEE, per germline. CDR3 residues: CASSLGSRGSASGANVLTF. The CDR3 DNA reads TGTGCCAGCAGCTTGGGGTCCCGGGGATCGGCCTCTGGGGCCAACGTCCTGACTTTC.

This clonotype was picked up many times. V and J are TRBV15 and TRBJ1-1, with D uncertain. The length of the CDR3 is 15 residues. The germline V gene has CDR1 LNHNV and CDR2 YYDKDF (reference sequence). The ends were cut back, 3 bases at V and 10 bases at J, with 21 bases in the middle. The CDR3 DNA follows: TGTGCCACCAGCAGGGAGCCGGGCTCCCCCTCCGGAGCTTTCTTT. Translating it yields CATSREPGSPSGAFF.

This clonotype was picked up many times. This rearrangement joins TRBV20-1 to TRBJ1-4; D unresolved. CDR3 length: 16 amino acids. V lost 0 bases, J lost 0 bases, and 11 bases lay in between. CDR1 DFQATT and CDR2 SNEGSKA come from the germline V gene (reference sequence). The CDR3 coding sequence is TGCAGTGCTAGAGATGGTGGGAGTGCAACTAATGAAAAACTGTTTTTT. It yields the protein CSARDGGSATNEKLFF.

There are many counts of this clonotype. This chain links TRBV4-1 with TRBJ2-5; D is possibly TRBD1 or TRBD2 (6 bases each). The germline V and J ends were trimmed by 1 base and 1 base, with 10 bases remaining between them. The CDR3 loop spans 15 amino acids. CDR1 and CDR2 from the germline V gene are MGHRA and YSYEKL. The CDR3 sequence is CASSQAGAFQETQYF. The CDR3 region has the DNA TGCGCCAGCAGCCAAGCGGGGGCGTTCCAAGAGACCCAGTACTTC.

In its sample, this clonotype was seen many times. The J gene is TRBJ2-2, the V gene TRBV12-3 or TRBV12-4; 7 bases line up with TRBD1. CDR3 size: 14 residues. CDR3 nucleotides: TGTGCAGGGGGCAGCAGGGTTGACACCGGGGAGCTGTTTTTT. Translated: CAGGSRVDTGELFF.

This clonotype was detected many times. This chain connects TRBV20-1 to TRBJ1-1; 7 nucleotides agree with TRBD1. This CDR3 spans 13 amino acids. CDR1 and CDR2 (germline): DFQATT, SNEGSKA (reference sequence). The CDR3 protein is CRARGTEQHEAFF. The CDR3 nucleotides read TGCAGAGCACGCGGGACAGAACAACATGAAGCTTTCTTT.

This clonotype was seen at least ten times. The chain combines TRBV12-3 or TRBV12-4 with TRBJ2-7; D unresolved. The CDR3 length is 13 residues. V shed 5 bases and J shed 2 bases, with 10 bases lying between them. Here the CDR3 DNA reads TGTGCCAGCAGTCCCTGGAGCGCCTACGAGCAGTACTTC. This encodes CASSPWSAYEQYF.

This clonotype appeared many times. This chain uses TRBV10-2 with TRBJ2-3, with 8 nucleotides matching TRBD2. The length of the CDR3 is 16 residues. J gave up 4 bases and V 7 bases, and 13 bases lay outside the gene matches. Germline V gene sequence: CDR1 WSHSY, CDR2 SAAADI. The CDR3 DNA follows: TGCGCCAGCACCCCGACGTGGCGGGGGGCTGCAGATACGCAGTATTTT. It encodes CASTPTWRGAADTQYF.

This clonotype was detected only a few times. The V gene is TRBV18, the J gene TRBJ2-1, with D perhaps TRBD1 (5 bases). The V gene lost 2 bases and the J gene lost 10 bases, with 15 bases spanning the gap. Germline V gene lookup returns CDR1 KGHSH and CDR2 LQKENI. The CDR3 is made up of 14 amino acids. The CDR3 loop is CASSPVTVGWEQFF. CDR3 nucleotide sequence: TGTGCCAGCTCACCAGTGACAGTGGGATGGGAGCAGTTCTTC.